Shown below are 14 T cell receptor beta chains from a single sample sequenced in a study of cytomegalovirus exposure and HLA in healthy donors. Assay used: immunoSEQ multiplex PCR; TCRdb lists only in-frame clones, some missing. This table holds 250,000 to 350,000 clones, about nine tenths found once. The sequencing input was PBMCs. The receptors derive from a woman aged 25 to 39 in good health and CMV-seropositive.

The chain combines TRBV7-6 with TRBJ1-2, with 7 bases that match TRBD1. V dropped 0 bases and J dropped 5; count of bases not matched to a gene: 9. This CDR3 is 16 amino acids long. CDR1 SGHVS and CDR2 FNYEAQ come from the germline V gene. The CDR3 region has the DNA TGTGCCAGCAGCTTAGCCCGGGGAGGGGGCGCGTATGGCTACACCTTC. This gives the protein CASSLARGGGAYGYTF.

J is TRBJ1-1 and V is TRBV5-1; D gene unclear. Germline CDR1 reads SGHRS; CDR2 reads YFSETQ. V dropped 0 bases and J dropped 2 bases, with 8 bases sitting between them. CDR3 length equals 14 residues. Here the CDR3 reads CASSLVSENTEAFF. CDR3 coding DNA: TGCGCCAGCAGCTTGGTTTCAGAAAACACTGAAGCTTTCTTT.

The rearrangement uses TRBV7-9 and TRBJ2-1; D could derive from TRBD1 or TRBD2 (5 bases each). The CDR3 loop spans 15 amino acids. Trimming removed 0 bases at V and 7 bases at J, with 13 bases between. In germline, CDR1 is SEHNR, CDR2 FQNEAQ (reference sequence). CDR3 amino acids: CASSLAGTLGNEQFF. CDR3 DNA sequence: TGTGCCAGCAGCTTAGCCGGGACGCTAGGGAATGAGCAGTTCTTC.

Notes on this clone: Other DNA sequences in the same sample also yield this CDR3. The V and J genes are TRBV6-1 and TRBJ1-4, with TRBD1 matching over 7 bases. Germline CDR1 is MNHNS and CDR2 is SASEGT. The CDR3 loop spans 14 amino acids. The V and J ends lost 6 bases and 2 bases, in that order; junction bases with no gene match: 3. For the CDR3, the DNA is TGTGCCAGCAGGCCAGGGGGGACTAATGAAAAACTGTTTTTT. Translation: CASRPGGTNEKLFF.

The chain recombines TRBV13 with TRBJ1-1; unclear D gene. Per the germline V gene, CDR1 is PRHDT and CDR2 is FYEKMQ (reference sequence). This CDR3 region has 15 residues. With 5 bases removed from V and 0 bases from J, the gap between germline ends came to 13 bases. The CDR3: CASSPLEGLNTEAFF. The CDR3 DNA sequence: TGTGCCAGCAGCCCTTTGGAGGGCTTGAACACTGAAGCTTTCTTT.

This clone was seen only once. The chain carries TRBV2 and TRBJ2-2; D perhaps matches TRBD1 (5 bases). This CDR3 spans 14 amino acids. Per germline, CDR1 SNHLY and CDR2 FYNNEI. Trimming cost V 7 bases and J 1 base, with 10 bases left between them. As DNA, the CDR3 is TGTGCCAGCACGCCGACAGTGAACACCGGGGAGCTGTTTTTT. Amino acids: CASTPTVNTGELFF.

This rearrangement joins TRBV5-1 to TRBJ2-3; TRBD2 aligns across 9 bases. This CDR3 is built from 15 residues. Looked up from germline, CDR1 is SGHRS and CDR2 is YFSETQ. After removal of 4 bases from V and 1 base from J, the junction contained 4 bases not matched to a gene. CDR3 protein: CASSTAGGRTDTQYF. CDR3 nucleotides: TGCGCCAGCAGCACCGCGGGGGGGCGCACAGATACGCAGTATTTT.

In regard to this clone: The junction and the germline gene differ at one end; a read error may be behind it. The chain is built from TRBV11-2 and TRBJ2-7; D might be TRBD1 or TRBD2, each matching 5 bases. Germline V lookup: CDR1 SGHAT, CDR2 FQNNGV. The CDR3 consists of 12 residues. The CDR3 sequence: CASNSGPYFTHF. The CDR3 DNA reads TGTGCCAGCAACTCGGGACCCTATTTTACTCACTTC.

The V and J genes are TRBV11-2 and TRBJ2-1, with TRBD2 matching 8 bases. The CDR3 contains 15 residues. The V gene end was trimmed by 5 bases and the J gene end by 5 bases; junction bases not matched to a gene: 8. CDR1 and CDR2 from the germline V gene are SGHAT and FQNNGV. The CDR3 sequence: CASSPGGGIDNEQFF. The CDR3 bases are TGTGCCAGCAGCCCCGGGGGGGGAATAGACAATGAGCAGTTCTTC.

This clone showed up just once. The chain employs TRBV7-3 and TRBJ2-7, with D possibly TRBD2 on 6 matching bases. CDR1 is SGHTA, CDR2 FQGTGA, per germline. This CDR3 is 15 amino acids long. Trimming stripped 0 bases from V and 2 bases from J, with 11 bases between. The CDR3 DNA reads as TGTGCCAGCAGCTTAACGGGTCTAGCGCCCTACGAGCAGTACTTC. It translates to CASSLTGLAPYEQYF.

The chain couples TRBV4-2 to TRBJ2-1; TRBD1 aligns across 7 bases. The CDR3 is 15 residues long. The germline V gene has CDR1 LGHNA and CDR2 YNFKEQ. The trim removed 4 bases at V and 0 bases at J, leaving 3 bases unmatched. Here the CDR3 DNA reads TGTGCCAGCAGCCTCCGGGACAGCTCCTACAATGAGCAGTTCTTC. The encoded protein is CASSLRDSSYNEQFF.

The genes are TRBV14 and TRBJ2-3; the D gene is possibly TRBD2 (7 bases). This CDR3 comprises 15 residues. Germline V CDR1 and CDR2: SGHDN, FVKESK. V was trimmed by 0 bases and J by 3 bases, leaving 10 bases between them. In nucleotides, the CDR3 is TGTGCCAGCAGCCAAGAGCGGGGGCTTACAGATACGCAGTATTTT. This gives the protein CASSQERGLTDTQYF.

Only one count was recorded for this clone. This chain connects TRBV6-1 to TRBJ2-5; 9 nucleotides align to TRBD1. The CDR3 length is 14 residues. Trimming removed 3 bases from V and 5 bases from J; junction bases left unmatched: 4. In germline, CDR1 is MNHNS, CDR2 SASEGT. In DNA form, the CDR3 reads TGTGCCAGCAGTGATGGGACAGGGTGGGAGACCCAGTACTTC. This codes for CASSDGTGWETQYF.

V usage is TRBV30 and J usage is TRBJ2-5; TRBD1 aligns across 7 bases. With V trimmed by 1 base and J by 2 bases, 7 bases remained unmatched. This CDR3 spans 15 amino acids. CDR1 and CDR2 (germline): GTSNPN, SVGIG (reference sequence). The DNA for the CDR3 is TGTGCCTGGAGTGGAGGGGCAGGGGGACAAGAGACCCAGTACTTC. Amino acids: CAWSGGAGGQETQYF.